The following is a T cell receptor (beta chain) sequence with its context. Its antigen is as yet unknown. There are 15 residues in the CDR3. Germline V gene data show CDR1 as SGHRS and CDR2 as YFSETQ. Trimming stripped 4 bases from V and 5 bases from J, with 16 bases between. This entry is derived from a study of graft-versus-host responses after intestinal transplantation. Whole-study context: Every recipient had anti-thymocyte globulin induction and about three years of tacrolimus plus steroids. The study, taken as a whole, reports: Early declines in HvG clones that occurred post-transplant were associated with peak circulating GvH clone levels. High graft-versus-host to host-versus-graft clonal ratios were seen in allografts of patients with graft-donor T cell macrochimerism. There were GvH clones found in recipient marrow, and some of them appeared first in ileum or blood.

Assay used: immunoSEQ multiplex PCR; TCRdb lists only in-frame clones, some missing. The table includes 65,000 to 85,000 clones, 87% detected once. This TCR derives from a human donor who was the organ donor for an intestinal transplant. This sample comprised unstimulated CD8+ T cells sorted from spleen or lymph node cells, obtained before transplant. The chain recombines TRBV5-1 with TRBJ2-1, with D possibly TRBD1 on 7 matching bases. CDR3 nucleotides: TGCGCCAGCAGCCCCGCAGGGGGGATCGACAATGAGCAGTTCTTC. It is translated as CASSPAGGIDNEQFF. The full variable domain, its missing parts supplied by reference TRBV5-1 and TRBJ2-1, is KAGVTQTPRYLIKTRGQQVTLSCSPISGHRSVSWYQQTPGQGLQFLFEYFSETQRNKGNFPGRFSGRQFSNSRSEMNVSTLELGDSALYLCASSPAGGIDNEQFFGPGTRLTVL.